The rows below give T cell receptor beta chains drawn from one sample of a study of cytomegalovirus exposure and HLA in healthy donors. Only in-frame clones appear in the TCRdb table, and some are missing; sequencing was by immunoSEQ multiplex PCR. In the table there are 63,000 or so clones, roughly 78% of which are singletons. Sequenced: PBMCs. The receptor set was obtained from a woman aged 25-40 years in good health and CMV-seronegative. Both conserved end residues are part of each CDR3. D genes are given only for firm matches. For some rows the clone size is stated as once, few or many, or as a class when expanded; others skip it.

D gene	J gene	V gene	clone size	CDR3 protein	CDR3 DNA
TRBD1	TRBJ2-2	TRBV30	NA	CAVTGWSTGELFF	TGTGCCGTGACAGGGTGGTCCACCGGGGAGCTGTTTTTT
NA	TRBJ1-1	TRBV18	NA	CASSPFQGNTEAFF	TGTGCCAGCTCACCATTTCAGGGTAACACTGAAGCTTTCTTT
NA	TRBJ2-7	TRBV18	NA	CASSPENSYEQYF	TGTGCCAGCTCACCCGAGAACTCCTACGAGCAGTACTTC
TRBD1	TRBJ1-6	TRBV5-4	NA	CASSLDRGISSPLHF	TGTGCCAGCAGCCTTGACAGGGGAATATCCTCACCCCTCCACTTT
TRBD2	TRBJ2-1	TRBV30	NA	CAWSRGGSLPYEQFF	TGTGCCTGGAGTAGAGGCGGGAGTTTACCGTATGAGCAGTTCTTC
NA	TRBJ2-5	TRBV13	NA	CASSSNRLKETQYF	TGTGCCAGCAGCTCCAACCGACTAAAAGAGACCCAGTACTTC
TRBD2	TRBJ2-1	TRBV6-5	few	CASSYSGRENEQFF	TGTGCCAGCAGTTACTCAGGGCGGGAGAATGAGCAGTTCTTC
NA	TRBJ2-3	TRBV19	NA	CASSDRSTDTQYF	TGTGCCAGTTCTGACAGAAGCACAGATACGCAGTATTTT
NA	TRBJ1-6	TRBV7-9	NA	CASSMWTRGTSPLHF	TGTGCCAGCAGCATGTGGACAAGGGGTACTTCACCCCTCCACTTT
TRBD1	TRBJ1-6	TRBV5-1	NA	CASSLEATGGSPLHF	TGCGCCAGCAGCTTGGAGGCTACAGGGGGGTCACCCCTCCACTTT
NA	TRBJ2-7	TRBV6-5	NA	CASSAGYEQYF	TGTGCCAGCAGTGCCGGGTACGAGCAGTACTTC
NA	TRBJ2-3	TRBV19	few	CASSKQGSDTQYF	TGTGCCAGTAGTAAACAGGGTTCAGATACGCAGTATTTT
NA	TRBJ1-4	TRBV28	NA	CASSSPGRGNEKLFF	TGTGCCAGCAGTTCCCCGGGACGGGGGAATGAAAAACTGTTTTTT
NA	TRBJ2-1	TRBV4-1	NA	CASSPADGAGNEQFF	TGCGCCAGCAGCCCCGCAGACGGGGCGGGGAATGAGCAGTTCTTC
TRBD1	TRBJ1-3	TRBV18	NA	CASSLQGIGNTIYF	TGTGCCAGCTCGCTACAGGGGATTGGAAACACCATATATTTT
NA	TRBJ1-4	TRBV6-4	NA	CATLGEQAEGGEKLFF	TGTGCCACCCTGGGGGAACAGGCCGAGGGAGGAGAAAAACTGTTTTTT
TRBD1	TRBJ1-2	TRBV30	NA	CACHRGNYGYTF	TGTGCCTGTCACAGGGGGAACTATGGCTACACCTTC
TRBD1	TRBJ1-5	TRBV6-1	once	CASSRTGEGNQPQHF	TGTGCCAGCAGTAGGACAGGGGAGGGCAATCAGCCCCAGCATTTT
NA	TRBJ2-7	TRBV25-1	NA	CASSLGGYEQYF	TGTGCCAGCAGTTTAGGGGGTTACGAGCAGTACTTC
TRBD1	TRBJ2-2	TRBV11-2	NA	CASSSPGTGNTGELFF	TGTGCCAGCAGCTCCCCCGGGACAGGTAACACCGGGGAGCTGTTTTTT
TRBD1	TRBJ2-7	TRBV6-1	NA	CASSGNRGVESEQYF	TGTGCCAGCAGTGGAAACAGGGGTGTTGAATCCGAGCAGTACTTC
NA	TRBJ1-1	TRBV5-4	NA	CASSTGGTEAFF	TGTGCCAGCAGCACGGGGGGGACTGAAGCTTTCTTT
TRBD1	TRBJ1-4	TRBV5-1	few	CASSLGDRDYEKLFF	TGCGCCAGCAGCTTGGGAGACAGGGACTATGAAAAACTGTTTTTT
TRBD1	TRBJ2-3	TRBV19	NA	CASEDRELDTQYF	TGTGCCAGCGAAGACAGGGAGCTTGATACGCAGTATTTT
TRBD2	TRBJ2-1	TRBV30	NA	CAWSIPPFHRRDYARNEQFF	TGTGCCTGGAGTATCCCTCCTTTCCATCGCCGGGACTATGCACGCAATGAGCAGTTCTTC
NA	TRBJ1-2	TRBV5-4	NA	CASSLDGRDGTSNYGYTF	TGTGCCAGCAGCTTGGATGGGAGGGACGGAACGTCTAACTATGGCTACACCTTC
NA	TRBJ1-1	TRBV5-6	NA	CASSPLGRPEAFF	TGTGCCAGCAGCCCCCTGGGCAGGCCTGAAGCTTTCTTT
TRBD1	TRBJ1-2	TRBV16	NA	CASSHRQGQRGDYTF	TGTGCCAGCAGCCACAGACAGGGGCAACGAGGGGACTACACCTTC
NA	TRBJ1-1	TRBV10-3	NA	CASGEDPRGEAFF	TGTGCCAGCGGGGAGGACCCGAGAGGTGAAGCTTTCTTT
NA	TRBJ1-2	TRBV7-2	NA	CASTGGQGHGYTF	TGTGCCAGCACCGGAGGGCAGGGACATGGCTACACCTTC
NA	TRBJ1-2	TRBV30	NA	CAWSVMGQSYGYTF	TGTGCCTGGAGTGTTATGGGGCAAAGCTATGGCTACACCTTC
TRBD2	TRBJ2-1	TRBV4-2	many	CASSQERGGYNEQFF	TGTGCCAGCAGCCAAGAACGGGGGGGGTACAATGAGCAGTTCTTC
TRBD1	TRBJ2-6	TRBV28	few	CASSFNRGYVLTF	TGTGCCAGCAGTTTCAACAGGGGTTACGTCCTGACTTTC
NA	TRBJ1-1	TRBV11-2	NA	CASSLVGGFGNTEAFF	TGTGCCAGCAGCTTAGTCGGGGGGTTTGGGAACACTGAAGCTTTCTTT
NA	TRBJ1-2	TRBV30	NA	CAWAQQVPYGYTF	TGTGCCTGGGCCCAACAGGTACCCTATGGCTACACCTTC
NA	TRBJ1-5	TRBV13	NA	CASSSGDSNQPQHF	TGTGCCAGCAGTTCAGGGGATAGCAATCAGCCCCAGCATTTT
NA	TRBJ2-3	TRBV4-2	NA	CASSPVVAGGSTDTQYF	TGTGCCAGCAGCCCGGTCGTTGCCGGCGGGTCCACAGATACGCAGTATTTT
TRBD2	TRBJ2-4	TRBV4-3	NA	CASSQDFSGLAVKNIQYF	TGCGCCAGCAGCCAAGATTTTTCCGGACTAGCGGTCAAAAACATTCAGTACTTC
NA	TRBJ2-1	TRBV7-9	NA	CASSPMQGGSYNEQFF	TGTGCCAGCAGCCCTATGCAGGGAGGCTCCTACAATGAGCAGTTCTTC
TRBD2	TRBJ2-7	TRBV13	NA	CASSFSSGGGHEQYF	TGTGCCAGCAGCTTCTCTAGCGGGGGTGGCCACGAGCAGTACTTC
NA	TRBJ2-3	TRBV2	once	CASSDELTDTQYF	TGTGCCAGCAGTGACGAACTCACGGATACGCAGTATTTT
TRBD2	TRBJ2-3	TRBV4-3	once	CASSQGWRESGDTQYF	TGCGCCAGCAGCCAAGGTTGGCGGGAGAGCGGAGATACGCAGTATTTT
NA	TRBJ2-7	TRBV7-8	once	CASSYPMRSSYEQYF	TGTGCCAGCTCATACCCGATGAGGAGCTCCTACGAGCAGTACTTC
TRBD2	TRBJ2-5	TRBV2	NA	CASSENIAGLQETQYF	TGTGCCAGCAGTGAAAACATAGCGGGGTTACAAGAGACCCAGTACTTC
TRBD1	TRBJ2-2	TRBV6-1	many	CAGGEDRDTGELFF	TGTGCCGGGGGAGAGGACAGGGACACCGGGGAGCTGTTTTTT
TRBD2	TRBJ2-5	TRBV7-6	NA	CASSQVGGRERETQYF	TGTGCCAGCAGCCAAGTGGGCGGGAGGGAGAGGGAGACCCAGTACTTC
NA	TRBJ2-5	TRBV7-8	NA	CASSLGAGETQYF	TGTGCCAGCAGCTTAGGGGCAGGGGAGACCCAGTACTTC
NA	TRBJ1-2	TRBV6-1	NA	CASSPRFTAHGYTF	TGTGCCAGCAGTCCCCGCTTCACAGCCCATGGCTACACCTTC
NA	TRBJ2-1	TRBV30	NA	CAWDSSSSYNEQFF	TGTGCCTGGGACTCTTCGAGCTCCTACAATGAGCAGTTCTTC
NA	TRBJ1-1	TRBV10-1	NA	CASFDGYTEAFF	TGCGCCAGCTTTGACGGGTACACTGAAGCTTTCTTT